This TCR beta chain was identified in a study of immune characterization of retroperitoneal liposarcoma. MiXCR, run by TCRdb on the PCR reads, gives a single entry per CDR3 protein. The table shows roughly 10,000 distinct CDR3 sequences, with approximately 27% occurring only once. V lost 6 bases, J lost 3 bases, and 12 bases lay in between. The CDR3 covers 13 residues. Sequences were obtained from tumor tissue. The chain employs TRBV12-3 or TRBV12-4 and TRBJ2-7, with D maybe TRBD1 (6 bases). The source of this sequence is a male donor with retroperitoneal liposarcoma. In DNA form, the CDR3 reads TGTGCCAGCAGAACAGGGCTCGACTACGAGCAGTACTTC. It translates to CASRTGLDYEQYF.